The 24 T cell receptor beta chains in this list originate from one sample, sequenced in a study of blood T cell repertoires in COVID-19. Only in-frame clones appear in the TCRdb table, and some are missing; sequencing was by immunoSEQ multiplex PCR. The repertoire holds about 300,000 clones, around 89% seen once, with about 4.6% in the top ten. Sequences were obtained from peripheral blood. The receptor source for this set is a man aged 40-49 years with acute or convalescent COVID-19.

The chain combines TRBV4-2 with TRBJ1-1; 7 bases line up with TRBD1. The CDR3 is 15 amino acids. The germline CDR1 and CDR2 sequences are LGHNA and YNFKEQ. V trimming: 5 bases; J trimming: 0 bases; junction bases outside the gene matches: 6. CDR3 residues: CASSRGPLLNTEAFF. DNA for the CDR3: TGTGCCAGCAGCAGGGGGCCGCTTTTGAACACTGAAGCTTTCTTT.

Only a few counts were recorded for this clone. J is TRBJ1-2 and V is TRBV12-3 or TRBV12-4, with 7 bases that match TRBD1. J was trimmed by 12 bases and V by 5 bases; bases with no gene match: 9. The CDR3 length is 12 residues. The chain's CDR3 is CASSIRTGVDTF. CDR3 bases: TGTGCCAGCAGTATCAGGACAGGAGTAGACACCTTC.

The V and J genes are TRBV19 and TRBJ1-6; D not certain. This CDR3 has 12 residues. Per the germline V gene, CDR1 is LNHDA and CDR2 is SQIVND (reference sequence). Between the trimmed V and J ends, which lost 5 bases and 10 bases, there was a span of 9 bases. CDR3 amino acids: CASSLFKSPLHF. CDR3 nucleotides: TGTGCCAGTAGTCTTTTTAAATCACCCCTCCACTTT.

Remarks on this clone: Within the sample, other DNA sequences also encode this same CDR3. V is TRBV6-5 and J is TRBJ1-1, with TRBD1 matching 9 bases. V lost 7 bases to trimming and J lost 3 bases; unmatched junction nucleotides: 3. CDR1 is MNHEY and CDR2 is SVGAGI in the germline V gene. There are 13 residues in the CDR3. The CDR3 region has the DNA TGTGCCAGCACCCGGGACAGGGACACTGAAGCTTTCTTT. This gives the protein CASTRDRDTEAFF.

A few counts support this clone. The chain carries TRBV5-6 and TRBJ2-5, with D possibly TRBD1 on 5 matching bases. The CDR3 has 15 residues. Germline-derived CDR1 and CDR2 are SGHDT and YYEEEE. Trimming removed 2 bases at V and 3 bases at J, with 14 bases between. CDR3 loop: CASSFPEGAEETQYF. CDR3 coding DNA: TGTGCCAGCAGCTTCCCCGAAGGGGCAGAAGAGACCCAGTACTTC.

The J gene is TRBJ2-1, the V gene TRBV6-5; 13 bases are a match to TRBD2. J was trimmed by 7 bases and V by 6 bases; bases with no gene match: 6. Germline V gene sequence: CDR1 MNHEY, CDR2 SVGAGI. The CDR3 is made up of 15 amino acids. The chain's CDR3 is CASRTLAGGDNEQFF. CDR3 nucleotide sequence: TGTGCCAGCAGAACACTAGCGGGGGGGGATAATGAGCAGTTCTTC.

V is TRBV2 and J is TRBJ1-4, with 7 bases lining up with TRBD1. After removal of 1 base from V and 3 bases from J, the junction contained 2 bases not matched to a gene. The CDR3 covers 15 residues. Germline lookup yields CDR1 SNHLY and CDR2 FYNNEI. CDR3 DNA: TGTGCCAGCAGTGAAGGGCAGGGGGCTAATGAAAAACTGTTTTTT. It is translated as CASSEGQGANEKLFF.

The J gene is TRBJ2-1, the V gene TRBV7-6, with D possibly matching TRBD2 (7 bases). There are 15 residues in the CDR3. Looked up from germline, CDR1 is SGHVS and CDR2 is FNYEAQ. With 0 bases removed from V and 7 bases from J, the gap between germline ends came to 13 bases. CDR3: CASSLAGGPRNEQFF. The CDR3 bases are TGTGCCAGCAGCTTAGCGGGGGGGCCTCGGAATGAGCAGTTCTTC.

V and J are TRBV3-1 (or the pseudogene TRBV3-2) and TRBJ1-2; unclear D gene. The length of the CDR3 is 14 residues. Between the trimmed V and J ends, which lost 4 bases and 4 bases, there was a span of 13 bases. The germline V gene has CDR1 LGHDT and CDR2 YNNKEL (reference sequence). CDR3 bases: TGTGCCAGCAGCCTCCGGCTGGGCCCCTATGGCTACACCTTC. Translated, it gives CASSLRLGPYGYTF.

This chain connects TRBV3-1 (or the pseudogene TRBV3-2) to TRBJ1-2; D gene ambiguous. Per the germline V gene, CDR1 is LGHDT and CDR2 is YNNKEL (reference sequence). V was cut by 0 bases and J by 6 bases, with 5 bases left in between. The CDR3 is made up of 12 amino acids. The CDR3 bases are TGTGCCAGCAGCCAAGATCGGGATGGCTACACCTTC. Translated: CASSQDRDGYTF.

The J gene is TRBJ1-2, the V gene TRBV5-6; D unclear. The germline V gene has CDR1 SGHDT and CDR2 YYEEEE. Trimming cost V 2 bases and J 5 bases, with 13 bases left between them. The CDR3 has 14 amino acids. Here the CDR3 reads CASSFLEGGYGYTF. CDR3 coding DNA: TGTGCCAGCAGCTTCCTTGAGGGAGGGTATGGCTACACCTTC. Complete variable domain (other parts from reference TRBV5-6 and TRBJ1-2): DAGVTQSPTHLIKTRGQQVTLRCSPKSGHDTVSWYQQALGQGPQFIFQYYEEEERQRGNFPDRFSGHQFPNYSSELNVNALLLGDSALYLCASSFLEGGYGYTFGSGTRLTVV.

The genes are TRBV30 and TRBJ1-6; 8 nucleotides agree with TRBD1. V gave up 2 bases and J gave up 10 bases; unmatched junction bases: 7. In germline, CDR1 is GTSNPN, CDR2 SVGIG (reference sequence). The CDR3 is 14 amino acids. CDR3 in amino acids: CAWSPDRGASPLHF. The CDR3 DNA reads TGTGCCTGGAGTCCAGACAGGGGCGCGTCACCCCTCCACTTT.

This clone was picked up a small number of times. The V gene is TRBV19, the J gene TRBJ1-1; TRBD1 might be the D (5 bases). V was shortened by 5 bases and J by 4 bases, with 8 bases between the two germline ends. This CDR3 is built from 12 residues. Germline V CDR1 and CDR2: LNHDA, SQIVND (reference sequence). The CDR3 loop reads CASSRGVTEAFF. The DNA of the CDR3 is TGTGCCAGTAGTCGGGGGGTCACTGAAGCTTTCTTT.

This clone was detected only a few times. The CDR3 loop reads CASSIAGQGTNEQFF. The DNA of the CDR3 is TGTGCCAGTAGTATAGCGGGACAGGGGACTAATGAGCAGTTCTTC. This chain links TRBV19 with TRBJ2-1; 10 bases align to TRBD1. The CDR3 has 15 residues. CDR1 LNHDA and CDR2 SQIVND come from the germline V gene (reference sequence). V lost 1 base and J lost 7; bases outside the gene matches: 4.

The rearrangement joins TRBV4-1 to TRBJ1-5; TRBD1 agrees at 8 bases. The CDR3 runs 15 residues. With 0 bases clipped from V and 6 bases from J, the junction kept 4 bases outside the gene matches. CDR1 is MGHRA, CDR2 YSYEKL, per germline. The CDR3 DNA reads TGCGCCAGCAGCCAAGATGCAGGGGGCGGTCAGCCCCAGCATTTT. Its protein product is CASSQDAGGGQPQHF.

The CDR3 sequence: CASSPLRRSSGANVLTF. CDR3 nucleotide sequence: TGTGCCAGCAGCCCACTTCGTAGAAGCTCTGGGGCCAACGTCCTGACTTTC. The V call is TRBV14, the J call TRBJ2-6; no definite D call. Germline CDR1 is SGHDN and CDR2 is FVKESK. CDR3 length equals 17 residues. The V end lost 4 bases, the J end lost 0 bases, and 13 bases lay between the germline ends. Variable domain in full (rest from reference TRBV14 and TRBJ2-6): EAGVTQFPSHSVIEKGQTVTLRCDPISGHDNLYWYRRVMGKEIKFLLHFVKESKQDESGMPNNRFLAERTGGTYSTLKVQPAELEDSGVYFCASSPLRRSSGANVLTFGAGSRLTVL.

The chain is built from TRBV5-4 and TRBJ2-7; tentative D call: TRBD1 (7 bases). CDR1 SGHNT and CDR2 YYREEE come from the germline V gene (reference sequence). The CDR3 totals 17 residues. V lost 2 bases and J 4 bases, leaving 22 bases between the germline ends. The CDR3 DNA follows: TGTGCCAGCAGCTTAAAGTTTACGACAGGGACTTTATACGAGCAGTACTTC. It translates to CASSLKFTTGTLYEQYF.

J is TRBJ2-1 and V is TRBV3-1 (or the pseudogene TRBV3-2), with 8 bases lining up with TRBD2. Germline V gives CDR1 LGHDT, CDR2 YNNKEL (reference sequence). CDR3 length: 13 residues. V gave up 7 bases and J gave up 9 bases; unmatched junction bases: 8. CDR3 protein: CASTRGGRSEQFF. DNA for the CDR3: TGTGCCAGCACACGGGGGGGGCGGAGTGAGCAGTTCTTC.

The chain uses TRBV3-1 (or the pseudogene TRBV3-2) and TRBJ1-3, with 9 bases matching TRBD1. The CDR3 covers 11 residues. With V trimmed by 3 bases and J by 16 bases, 4 bases remained unmatched. CDR1 LGHDT and CDR2 YNNKEL come from the germline V gene (reference sequence). The CDR3 loop is CASSQGDRAYF. CDR3 bases: TGTGCCAGCAGCCAGGGGGACAGGGCCTATTTT.

V gene TRBV10-3 combines with J gene TRBJ1-1; the D is unclear. Germline lookup yields CDR1 ENHRY and CDR2 SYGVKD. V lost 10 bases and J 1 base, leaving 16 bases between the germline ends. CDR3 length equals 14 residues. In nucleotides, the CDR3 is TGTGCCACCTCGGAGGCAGGATCGAACACTGAAGCTTTCTTT. This sequence encodes CATSEAGSNTEAFF.

The chain uses TRBV29-1 and TRBJ1-1, with no clear D. Germline V gene data show CDR1 as SQVTM and CDR2 as ANQGSEA. The CDR3 runs to 13 residues. V shed 5 bases and J shed 3 bases, with 13 bases lying between them. Written as DNA, the CDR3 is TGCAGCGTTAGGACTTTCGGGGACACTGAAGCTTTCTTT. It encodes CSVRTFGDTEAFF. Complete variable domain (other parts from reference TRBV29-1 and TRBJ1-1): SAVISQKPSRDICQRGTSLTIQCQVDSQVTMMFWYRQQPGQSLTLIATANQGSEATYESGFVIDKFPISRPNLTFSTLTVSNMSPEDSSIYLCSVRTFGDTEAFFGQGTRLTVV.

The rearrangement uses TRBV7-9 and TRBJ2-2; no reliable D call. With 0 bases removed from V and 7 bases from J, the gap between germline ends came to 3 bases. The CDR3 is made up of 12 amino acids. In germline, CDR1 is SEHNR, CDR2 FQNEAQ (reference sequence). The CDR3 sequence is CASSLAGGELFF. CDR3 nucleotide sequence: TGTGCCAGCAGCTTAGCCGGCGGGGAGCTGTTTTTT. Full variable domain (missing parts from reference TRBV7-9 and TRBJ2-2): DTGVSQNPRHKITKRGQNVTFRCDPISEHNRLYWYRQTLGQGPEFLTYFQNEAQLEKSRLLSDRFSAERPKGSFSTLEIQRTEQGDSAMYLCASSLAGGELFFGEGSRLTVL.

The chain carries TRBV11-2 and TRBJ1-2, with D possibly TRBD1 on 6 matching bases. The length of the CDR3 is 15 residues. Germline loops: CDR1 SGHAT, CDR2 FQNNGV. V lost 2 bases to trimming and J lost 2 bases, with 12 bases between them. The CDR3 here is CASSLFNGQNYGYTF. The CDR3 coding sequence is TGTGCCAGCAGCTTATTTAATGGACAGAACTATGGCTACACCTTC.

The rearrangement uses TRBV29-1 and TRBJ1-1, with 8 bases fitting TRBD1. Unmatched junction bases numbered 5, after V lost 6 bases and J lost 8 bases. Germline lookup yields CDR1 SQVTM and CDR2 ANQGSEA. This CDR3 contains 11 residues. The CDR3 sequence: CSVHRGGEAFF. The CDR3 nucleotides read TGCAGCGTCCACAGGGGGGGCGAAGCTTTCTTT.